The text below deals with one T cell receptor (beta chain). Its antigen is undetermined. Treatment noted: oral pan-JAK inhibitor, 5-10 mg twice daily. Peripheral blood, together with lesional scalp punch biopsies, was collected from alopecia areata patients. This record belongs to a study of CD8+ T cells in alopecia areata. Study-wide background: Treatment of the treated patients consisted of oral tofacitinib, 5 to 10 mg twice daily. The study gave tofacitinib for 6 to 18 months, then 6 months off drug. Study observations and caveats: Sequence data from scalp samples additionally include resident alphabeta T cells of normal skin.

The sequencing template was cDNA reverse transcribed from extracted RNA. Profiling relied on immunoSEQ multiplex PCR, and the TCRdb table lists in-frame clones only, not all of them. The top ten clones hold 9.5% to 12% of a sample with several thousand clones, about 62% of them seen once. Germline V lookup: CDR1 LGHNA, CDR2 YSLEER. The CDR3 has 15 amino acids. V gave up 1 base and J gave up 4 bases; unmatched junction bases: 3. This clonotype was obtained from a human donor with alopecia areata. Sequencing used skin, obtained at week 4, from a patient treated with tofacitinib. This chain uses TRBV4-3 with TRBJ2-1, with 8 bases fitting TRBD2. The CDR3 DNA reads as TGCGCCAGCAGCCAAGCGGGAGGGCTTTACAATGAGCAGTTCTTC. Translated: CASSQAGGLYNEQFF.